Listed here is a single TCR beta chain. Its antigen is currently unknown. Compared with germline, one end of the junction differs, possibly owing to a read error. This sample is part of a study of T cells in Graves' hyperthyroidism and ophthalmopathy. Study-wide results and limits: Ophthalmopathy got predicted by the model a median around 6.6 months before its onset. Blood samples included most of the expanded thyroid clonotypes exceeding 0.001.

Amplification targeted TCR beta CDR3 regions from RNA transcripts. Initially, a first-round RT-PCR of the TCR CDR3 employed the HTBI primer set. TCRdb passed the multiplex PCR reads through MiXCR, listing each CDR3 protein once. The repertoire holds approximately 700,000 distinct CDR3 sequences, with about 45% as singletons. Germline values: CDR1 WSHSY, CDR2 SAAADI. The CDR3 is 16 amino acids. The chain couples TRBV10-2 to TRBJ2-6; D is possibly TRBD1 or TRBD2 (5 bases each). Specimen: peripheral blood or thyroid tissue (not recorded which). The clonotype comes from an adult man with Graves' disease, either hyperthyroidism or ophthalmopathy (not recorded which). This CDR3 reads CASSQDGTSGANVLTF. The DNA for the CDR3 is TGTGCCAGCAGCCAAGACGGGACCTCTGGGGCCAACGTCCTGACTTTC.